The T cell receptor (beta chain) described here comes from a study of blood T cell repertoires in COVID-19. CDR1 and CDR2 (germline): SEHNR, FQNEAQ (reference sequence). The V and J ends lost 1 base and 8 bases respectively, with 17 bases between them. There are 15 residues in the CDR3. Clones were read by immunoSEQ multiplex PCR, and TCRdb kept only the in-frame ones, dropping some. In the table there are 30,000 to 35,000 clones, over 85% of which are singletons. Sequenced material: peripheral blood. This TCR came from a human donor in a cohort sampled during active COVID-19. The chain is built from TRBV7-9 and TRBJ1-2; no reliable D call. CDR3 loop: CASSLGAGSFSGYTF. In nucleotides, the CDR3 is TGTGCCAGCAGCTTAGGGGCGGGGAGCTTTTCAGGCTACACCTTC.